Listed here are 27 T cell receptor beta chains from one sample, sequenced in a study of Graves' ophthalmopathy and Graves' hyperthyroidism. For repertoire sequencing, the TCR beta CDR3 regions were amplified from RNA transcripts. Second-round multiplex PCR followed a first-round RT-PCR using HTBI primers. TCRdb redid the calling of the multiplex PCR reads with MiXCR, one entry per CDR3 protein. Here the sample spans under 800,000 distinct CDR3 sequences, about 20% being singletons. Sequenced sample: peripheral blood. All receptors derive from a woman aged 18-35 years with stable Graves' hyperthyroidism. Some clones in this sample may be carry-over from other donors' samples.

This clonotype was seen a single time. The germline gene is not matched at one end of the junction; a read error may be the cause. The chain's CDR3 is CAAKAQGTGELCF. Written as DNA, the CDR3 is TGCGCCGCCAAAGCGCAGGGCACCGGGGAGCTGTGTTTT. V gene TRBV10-2 combines with J gene TRBJ2-2; the D call may be TRBD1 or TRBD2 (5 bases each). This CDR3 region has 13 residues. Germline CDR1 reads WSHSY; CDR2 reads SAAADI.

The chain couples TRBV7-9 to TRBJ2-2; no reliable D call. V gave up 0 bases and J gave up 6 bases, with 8 bases separating them. Germline CDR1 reads SEHNR; CDR2 reads FQNEAQ (reference sequence). The CDR3 spans 14 residues. The CDR3 region is CASSLATISGELFF. CDR3 sequence (DNA): TGTGCCAGCAGCTTAGCTACAATTTCCGGGGAGCTGTTTTTT. Together with reference TRBV7-9 and TRBJ2-2, the CDR3 gives the full variable domain: DTGVSQNPRHKITKRGQNVTFRCDPISEHNRLYWYRQTLGQGPEFLTYFQNEAQLEKSRLLSDRFSAERPKGSFSTLEIQRTEQGDSAMYLCASSLATISGELFFGEGSRLTVL.

There are a few counts of this clonotype. The J gene is TRBJ2-2, the V gene TRBV10-1, with TRBD2 as a possible D gene (5 bases). The CDR3 extends over 14 amino acids. Trimming pared 7 bases from V and 0 bases from J, leaving 9 bases between. Germline CDR1 WNHNN, CDR2 SYGVQD (reference sequence). In nucleotides, the CDR3 is TGCGCCAGCACCCCGGGGTCGAACACCGGGGAGCTGTTTTTT. Protein product: CASTPGSNTGELFF.

V is TRBV7-9 and J is TRBJ1-2; 11 positions agree with TRBD1. The CDR3 has 15 amino acids. Germline V gene sequence: CDR1 SEHNR, CDR2 FQNEAQ (reference sequence). After removal of 5 bases from V and 3 bases from J, the junction contained 5 bases not matched to a gene. For the CDR3, the DNA is TGTGCCAGCAGCACCGGGACAGGGGGGTACTATGGCTACACCTTC. Protein product: CASSTGTGGYYGYTF.

The gene calls are TRBV6-1 and TRBJ2-7; 7 bases align to TRBD2. The CDR3 has 15 residues. V shed 1 base, J shed 2 bases, and the junction held 5 bases outside the gene matches. The V gene's germline CDR1 is MNHNS and CDR2 SASEGT. The CDR3 DNA reads TGTGCCAGCAGTGAAGGTCCAGCGGGGACCTACGAGCAGTACTTC. Amino acid sequence: CASSEGPAGTYEQYF.

Ten or more counts support this clonotype. This chain connects TRBV29-1 to TRBJ2-7; D call uncertain. This CDR3 region has 15 residues. With 2 bases removed from V and 2 bases from J, the gap between germline ends came to 16 bases. Germline-derived CDR1 and CDR2 are SQVTM and ANQGSEA. CDR3 sequence reads: CSVERLATSTYEQYF. The CDR3 nucleotides are TGCAGCGTTGAACGATTGGCTACATCAACCTACGAGCAGTACTTC.

At least ten counts were recorded for this clonotype. This chain's CDR3 is CASSQDLQSSRLGGAITF. CDR3 DNA: TGTGCCAGCAGCCAAGATCTACAGTCGAGTCGACTTGGAGGCGCAATTACCTTC. This sequence joins TRBV14 and TRBJ1-2; no definite D call. This CDR3 contains 18 residues. Trimming stripped 0 bases from V and 14 bases from J, with 31 bases between. The germline V gene encodes CDR1 SGHDN and CDR2 FVKESK. Full variable domain (rest looked up from reference TRBV14 and TRBJ1-2): EAGVTQFPSHSVIEKGQTVTLRCDPISGHDNLYWYRRVMGKEIKFLLHFVKESKQDESGMPNNRFLAERTGGTYSTLKVQPAELEDSGVYFCASSQDLQSSRLGGAITFGSGTRLTVV.

This clonotype was seen repeatedly, ten times or more. The chain couples TRBV12-3 or TRBV12-4 to TRBJ1-3, with D possibly being TRBD1 (6 bases). The length of the CDR3 is 15 residues. With 6 bases removed from V and 3 bases from J, the gap between germline ends came to 15 bases. The CDR3 reads CASRNGGLYGNTIYF. The CDR3 region has the DNA TGTGCCAGCAGAAACGGGGGCCTTTATGGAAACACCATATATTTT.

The chain employs TRBV19 and TRBJ2-2; 8 bases align to TRBD1. V lost 2 bases, J lost 7 bases, and 3 bases stayed unmatched. The CDR3 extends over 14 amino acids. The germline V gene encodes CDR1 LNHDA and CDR2 SQIVND (reference sequence). CDR3 coding DNA: TGTGCCAGTAGTATACAGGGGGCCATCGGGGAGCTGTTTTTT. Translating gives CASSIQGAIGELFF.

This clonotype has ten or more counts. At one of its ends the junction is not consistent with the germline gene, which may arise from a read error. This chain links TRBV6-5 with TRBJ1-1, with D hard to call. Germline CDR1 MNHEY, CDR2 SVGAGI. The CDR3 is 13 amino acids. CDR3 region: CASRTSLNTKAFF. The CDR3 nucleotides read TGTGCCAGCCGGACCTCTCTGAACACTAAAGCTTTCTTT.

V is TRBV15 and J is TRBJ2-7; the D gene is possibly TRBD1 (5 bases). With 6 bases removed from V and 6 bases from J, the gap between germline ends came to 12 bases. CDR3 length: 12 amino acids. CDR1 and CDR2 from the germline V gene are LNHNV and YYDKDF (reference sequence). The DNA of the CDR3 is TGTGCCACCAGACGCTCAGGGTCCGAGCAGTACTTC. It is translated as CATRRSGSEQYF.

This clonotype has at least ten counts. V gene TRBV29-1 combines with J gene TRBJ1-5; 7 bases fit TRBD1. Germline CDR1 SQVTM, CDR2 ANQGSEA. V shed 5 bases and J 2 bases; nucleotides not matched to a gene: 9. The CDR3 totals 15 residues. The chain's CDR3 is CSVPNRGDGNQPQHF. As DNA, the CDR3 is TGCAGCGTTCCTAACAGGGGTGATGGCAATCAGCCCCAGCATTTT.

This clonotype was seen ten or more times. CDR3 amino acids: CASSEDPDSLSSYGYTF. CDR3 coding DNA: TGTGCCAGCAGTGAAGACCCAGACAGCCTCTCCAGCTATGGCTACACCTTC. V gene TRBV2 combines with J gene TRBJ1-2; TRBD1 might be the D (5 bases). V lost 1 base and J lost 4, with 19 bases in between. CDR3 length: 17 amino acids. Germline V gives CDR1 SNHLY, CDR2 FYNNEI. The full variable domain, in which reference TRBV2 and TRBJ1-2 provide the parts outside the CDR3, is EPEVTQTPSHQVTQMGQEVILRCVPISNHLYFYWYRQILGQKVEFLVSFYNNEISEKSEIFDDQFSVERPDGSNFTLKIRSTKLEDSAMYFCASSEDPDSLSSYGYTFGSGTRLTVV.

This clonotype showed up many times. The chain has TRBV15 and TRBJ2-7; no clear D. Germline V gives CDR1 LNHNV, CDR2 YYDKDF (reference sequence). The CDR3 length is 15 residues. Deletions cut 6 bases from V and 4 bases from J, with 19 bases between. The CDR3, as DNA: TGTGCCACCAGTAGGATTGACGGGTACCAGTACGAGCAGTACTTC. Translated, it gives CATSRIDGYQYEQYF.

V is TRBV5-1 and J is TRBJ2-7; D is perhaps TRBD1 (5 bases). V was shortened by 5 bases and J by 1 base, with 13 bases between the two germline ends. Germline V gives CDR1 SGHRS, CDR2 YFSETQ. This CDR3 has 14 residues. This chain's CDR3 is CASRTDLPSYEQYF. In nucleotides, the CDR3 is TGCGCCAGCAGGACAGACCTTCCTTCCTACGAGCAGTACTTC.

This clonotype was seen at least ten times. The CDR3 DNA reads TGTGCCAGCAGACCTGGACGGAGCAATCAGCCCCAGCATTTT. Amino acids: CASRPGRSNQPQHF. This rearrangement joins TRBV27 to TRBJ1-5; D is ambiguous. The CDR3 sequence is 14 residues long. The germline V gene has CDR1 MNHEY and CDR2 SMNVEV (reference sequence). The V and J ends lost 6 bases and 1 base respectively, with 10 bases between them.

In its sample, this clonotype was seen many times. The chain has TRBV7-9 and TRBJ1-5; D uncertain. Germline loops: CDR1 SEHNR, CDR2 FQNEAQ (reference sequence). This CDR3 comprises 14 residues. With 6 bases removed from V and 1 base from J, the gap between germline ends came to 10 bases. CDR3 protein: CASSPLLSNQPQHF. Here the CDR3 DNA reads TGTGCCAGCAGTCCCTTATTAAGCAATCAGCCCCAGCATTTT.

This clonotype was recorded many times. The rearrangement joins TRBV5-6 to TRBJ2-7; weak D call: TRBD2 (6 bases). Trimming left V 4 bases short and J 0 bases short, with 14 bases between. CDR1 and CDR2 (germline): SGHDT, YYEEEE. CDR3 length equals 15 residues. CDR3 residues: CASSKGLPSSYEQYF. The CDR3 nucleotides read TGTGCCAGCAGCAAGGGACTGCCGAGCTCCTACGAGCAGTACTTC.

This clonotype was recorded many times. CDR3 residues: CASSLVRGRNTEAFF. The CDR3 coding sequence is TGTGCCAGCAGCTTAGTGAGGGGGCGGAACACTGAAGCTTTCTTT. The chain links TRBV11-2 to TRBJ1-1, with 7 bases fitting TRBD1. The CDR3 consists of 15 residues. Germline V CDR1 and CDR2: SGHAT, FQNNGV. V shed 1 base and J 1 base; nucleotides not matched to a gene: 3.

Notes on this clonotype: Germline is not matched at one junction end, which may reflect a read error. The rearrangement links TRBV12-3 or TRBV12-4 to TRBJ1-3; 12 bases are shared with TRBD1. The CDR3 totals 18 residues. Here the CDR3 reads CASSWGQGAASSGNTIYF. The CDR3 DNA reads TGTGCCAGCAGTTGGGGACAGGGGGCGGCGTCCTCTGGAAACACTATATATTTT.

This clonotype was seen ten or more times. The chain is built from TRBV12-5 and TRBJ1-2, with TRBD1 matching over 9 bases. Looked up from germline, CDR1 is LGHNT and CDR2 is FRNRAP. The V segment lost 5 bases and the J segment 4 bases; nucleotides outside the gene matches: 14. The CDR3 has 17 residues. The chain's CDR3 is CASGPNQGTGYSYGYTF. CDR3 nucleotides: TGTGCTAGTGGTCCAAACCAAGGGACAGGGTACAGCTATGGCTACACCTTC.

This clonotype was found many times. This chain connects TRBV19 to TRBJ1-1, with TRBD1 identical over 9 bases. The CDR3 is 14 residues long. After removal of 6 bases from V and 4 bases from J, the junction contained 6 bases not matched to a gene. Germline values: CDR1 LNHDA, CDR2 SQIVND (reference sequence). CDR3 bases: TGTGCCAGTAGGGACAGGGGTGGCGTCACTGAAGCTTTCTTT. Translation gives CASRDRGGVTEAFF.

J is TRBJ1-5 and V is TRBV5-1; D may be TRBD1 (6 bases). The germline CDR1 and CDR2 sequences are SGHRS and YFSETQ. V was clipped by 0 bases and J by 0 bases, with 10 bases between them. The CDR3 contains 16 residues. CDR3 protein: CASSLGGGDSNQPQHF. Here the CDR3 DNA reads TGCGCCAGCAGCTTGGGAGGGGGTGATAGCAATCAGCCCCAGCATTTT.

This clonotype has ten or more counts. The chain couples TRBV7-2 to TRBJ2-5; 7 bases align to TRBD2. CDR3 length: 16 amino acids. V lost 5 bases and J lost 2; bases outside the gene matches: 11. Germline V lookup: CDR1 SGHTA, CDR2 FQGNSA. The CDR3: CASSRGLGVGQETQYF. CDR3 in DNA: TGTGCCAGCAGCCGCGGACTAGGGGTGGGTCAAGAGACCCAGTACTTC.

This clonotype was observed at least ten times. The CDR3 DNA reads as TGTGCCAGCACCCCAAGGGCGAGACAACGAGTCGAGCAGTACTTC. Amino acids: CASTPRARQRVEQYF. V and J are TRBV7-4 and TRBJ2-7; D is uncertain. The germline V gene encodes CDR1 SGHVT and CDR2 SQSDAQ. The CDR3 loop spans 15 amino acids. Trimming cost V 7 bases and J 6 bases, with 22 bases left between them.

This clonotype was recorded at least ten times. CDR3 residues: CASSPVGRMNTEAFF. The CDR3 DNA reads as TGTGCCAGCAGCCCTGTAGGGAGGATGAACACTGAAGCTTTCTTT. The V and J genes are TRBV3-1 and TRBJ1-1, with no clear D. Trimming left V 4 bases short and J 0 bases short, with 12 bases between. Germline lookup yields CDR1 LGHDT and CDR2 YNNKEL (reference sequence). The CDR3 has 15 residues.

The rearrangement uses TRBV12-5 and TRBJ2-5, with D unclear. Germline assignment: CDR1 LGHNT and CDR2 FRNRAP. Trimming shortened V by 8 bases and J by 5 bases, and 12 bases separated the two germline ends. This CDR3 spans 12 amino acids. The CDR3 is CASTSTGETQYF. CDR3 coding DNA: TGTGCTAGTACTTCAACGGGTGAGACCCAGTACTTC. Based on the CDR3 plus reference TRBV12-5 and TRBJ2-5, the full variable domain is DARVTQTPRHKVTEMGQEVTMRCQPILGHNTVFWYRQTMMQGLELLAYFRNRAPLDDSGMPKDRFSAEMPDATLATLKIQPSEPRDSAVYFCASTSTGETQYFGPGTRLLVL.